This T cell receptor beta chain derives from a study of blood T cell repertoires in COVID-19. About the study: The United States, Italy and Spain supplied acute and convalescent COVID-19 samples. From T cells, B-cell-depleted T cells, or PBMCs came the material, which was cDNA or gDNA.

Those enrolled in Seattle joined during active infection and were followed longitudinally afterward. The CDR3 is 15 amino acids. The ends were cut back, 1 base at V and 4 bases at J, with 14 bases in the middle. Per germline, CDR1 SGHDT and CDR2 YYEEEE. As handled by the study authors: It was from reference gene primer amplification that nucleated cell counts were estimated. Only in-frame clones appear in the TCRdb table, and some are missing; sequencing was by immunoSEQ multiplex PCR. The V and J calls and clone size were taken over from that table, and D and trimming were inferred from the DNA. The sample yields some 180,000 clones, roughly 79% seen once.

The TCR originated in a woman of 80 years or more with COVID-19, enrolled during active disease. This chain links TRBV5-6 with TRBJ1-2; TRBD1 is a possible D gene (6 bases). Input material: peripheral blood. The CDR3 loop is CASSLMGTPIYGYTF. CDR3 bases: TGTGCCAGCAGCTTGATGGGGACACCAATCTATGGCTACACCTTC.